Listed below are T cell receptor beta chains from one sample, sequenced in a study of blood T cell repertoires in COVID-19. Method: immunoSEQ multiplex PCR; TCRdb's copy keeps in-frame clones and lacks some. The sample records 200,000 to 250,000 clones, around 81% being singletons. Sequenced material: peripheral blood. These TCRs come from a woman in her sixties or seventies with acute or convalescent COVID-19. Each CDR3 is given with its conserved first and last residue. The D gene is left open where the match is weak. Some rows mark clone size as missing; the rest say once, few, many or name a class of expanded clone.

D gene	clone size	V gene	J gene	CDR3 DNA	CDR3 protein
TRBD1	.	TRBV6-2/TRBV6-3	TRBJ1-2	TGTGCCAGCAGTAAACCCGGGACAGGGGCCCGTTCTAACTATGGCTACACCTTC	CASSKPGTGARSNYGYTF
TRBD1	.	TRBV4-1	TRBJ1-5	TGCGCCAGCAGCCAAGACGGACAGGGCTATGGGCCCCAGCATTTT	CASSQDGQGYGPQHF
.	.	TRBV30	TRBJ1-1	TGTGCCTGGAGTTCCTACGTGAACACTGAAGCTTTCTTT	CAWSSYVNTEAFF
.	once	TRBV29-1	TRBJ2-5	TGCAGCGTAGGCGGGACCGCTGTGGAGACCCAGTACTTC	CSVGGTAVETQYF
.	few	TRBV7-2	TRBJ2-7	TGTGCCAGCAGCTTAGGGCGGGACAGTCCCTACGAGCAGTACTTC	CASSLGRDSPYEQYF
TRBD2	.	TRBV10-3	TRBJ2-5	TGTGCCATCAGTGTCGGGACTAGCGGGGGAGGTCAAGAGACCCAGTACTTC	CAISVGTSGGGQETQYF
TRBD2	.	TRBV9	TRBJ2-1	TGTGCCAGCAGCCCCCTAGCGGGGGGGGAGAATGAGCAGTTCTTC	CASSPLAGGENEQFF
.	.	TRBV29-1	TRBJ1-1	TGCAGCGTTGGTAGGCGGACTGAAGCTTTCTTT	CSVGRRTEAFF
.	.	TRBV19	TRBJ1-2	TGTGCCAGTAGTATTATGCAGGGTCCGGATGGCTACACCTTC	CASSIMQGPDGYTF
TRBD2	.	TRBV5-1	TRBJ2-1	TGCGCCAGCAGCTTGTCGCCTAGCGGGTCGAACAATGAGCAGTTCTTC	CASSLSPSGSNNEQFF
.	few	TRBV19	TRBJ2-2	TGTGCCAGTAGTACCTCGCTCCCAGCGAACACCGGGGAGCTGTTTTTT	CASSTSLPANTGELFF
TRBD1	.	TRBV6-1	TRBJ1-1	TGTGCCAGCAGTGAAGGGATGAGGGACAGGGAAAACACTGAAGCTTTCTTT	CASSEGMRDRENTEAFF
.	once	TRBV4-2	TRBJ1-6	TGTGCCAGCAGCCAAGAGAGGTCAGGGCGGCGATCACCCCTCCACTTT	CASSQERSGRRSPLHF
TRBD1	.	TRBV5-1	TRBJ1-6	TGCGCCAGCAGCTTAGGACAGGGAACGGGGTCACCCCTCCACTTT	CASSLGQGTGSPLHF
TRBD1	once	TRBV7-2	TRBJ1-4	TGTGCCAGCAGCGCCGACAGGGGGCGAAGGTGGACTAATGAAAAACTGTTTTTT	CASSADRGRRWTNEKLFF
TRBD2	.	TRBV6-5	TRBJ2-3	TGTGCCAGCAGTTCGTCTAGCGGGGACAGCACAGATACGCAGTATTTT	CASSSSSGDSTDTQYF
TRBD2	.	TRBV3-1/TRBV3-2	TRBJ2-3	TGTGCCAGCAGCCAAGGTCTTTGGCGGGGGGGGAGCACAGATACGCAGTATTTT	CASSQGLWRGGSTDTQYF
.	.	TRBV6-2/TRBV6-3	TRBJ2-7	TGTGCCAGCAGCGGGCCTGTGGGCGAGCAGTACTTC	CASSGPVGEQYF
.	.	TRBV25-1	TRBJ1-6	TGTGCCAGGAACACGCGGGGAGTAATTTCCTATAATTCACCCCTCCACTTT	CARNTRGVISYNSPLHF
.	.	TRBV4-3	TRBJ2-7	TGCGCCAGCAATACCCCGTACCCACATCACTACGAGCAGTACTTC	CASNTPYPHHYEQYF
TRBD2	few	TRBV7-3	TRBJ2-3	TGTGCCAGCAGCTTAATGACAGCTAGCGGGGGGGTCCTCACAGATACGCAGTATTTT	CASSLMTASGGVLTDTQYF
TRBD1	.	TRBV6-1	TRBJ1-6	TGTGCCAGCAGTGACCGGGACAGGGGGCATTCACCCCTCCACTTT	CASSDRDRGHSPLHF
.	.	TRBV9	TRBJ2-1	TGTGCCAGCAGCATCCTCGAACTAGCCCTCAATGAGCAGTTCTTC	CASSILELALNEQFF
TRBD2	.	TRBV6-2/TRBV6-3	TRBJ2-4	TGTGCCAGCAGTTACAGTGGTAGCGGGGCCATAAACATTCAGTACTTC	CASSYSGSGAINIQYF
.	.	TRBV28	TRBJ2-7	TGTGCCAGCAGTTTTGGGGGGAGAGAGCAGTACTTC	CASSFGGREQYF
TRBD2	.	TRBV4-1	TRBJ2-3	TGCGCCAGCAGCCAAGGTCCCAGCGGGGGCACAGATACGCAGTATTTT	CASSQGPSGGTDTQYF
TRBD1	.	TRBV5-5	TRBJ2-3	TGTGCCAGCAGCTTGGACAGGGGTAGGACAGATACGCAGTATTTT	CASSLDRGRTDTQYF
.	.	TRBV19	TRBJ2-1	TGTGCCAGTGCGCAGGTTGGGTTCAATGAGCAGTTCTTC	CASAQVGFNEQFF
TRBD1	.	TRBV3-1/TRBV3-2	TRBJ1-3	TGTGCCAGCAGCCAAGGGACAGGGGGCCTTGGAAACACCATATATTTT	CASSQGTGGLGNTIYF
.	.	TRBV21-1	TRBJ1-5	TGTGCCAGCAGCAAAGGGGTCCAGGGGACAGACGCCCAGCATTTT	CASSKGVQGTDAQHF
.	.	TRBV27	TRBJ1-1	TGTGCCAGCAGTTTAGTGAGGGACTTGGGCACTGAAGCTTTCTTT	CASSLVRDLGTEAFF
TRBD1	once	TRBV29-1	TRBJ1-4	TGCAGCGTCGGACAGGGGCAGAATGAAAAACTGTTTTTT	CSVGQGQNEKLFF
TRBD1	.	TRBV3-1/TRBV3-2	TRBJ1-2	TGTGCCAGCAGCCTCTCCGGGACAGGCTTCTATGGCTACACCTTC	CASSLSGTGFYGYTF
TRBD1	.	TRBV4-3	TRBJ2-3	TGCGCCAGCAGCCAAGAAGCAGGGGGTGGAGATACGCAGTATTTT	CASSQEAGGGDTQYF
.	.	TRBV12-5	TRBJ1-6	TGTGCTAGTGGTTTGGTGGGGGGGACCGGGCTACGCTCACCCCTCCACTTT	CASGLVGGTGLRSPLHF
.	.	TRBV15	TRBJ1-3	TGTGCCACCAGCAGAGATCGGGGGAGGGGAAACACCATATATTTT	CATSRDRGRGNTIYF
TRBD1	once	TRBV7-3	TRBJ2-2	TGTGCCAGCAGCTTAGGACAGGGGAGCACCGGGGAGCTGTTTTTT	CASSLGQGSTGELFF
.	.	TRBV27	TRBJ2-5	TGTGCCAGCAGTGTACAGGGCTTCGAAGAGACCCAGTACTTC	CASSVQGFEETQYF
.	few	TRBV7-2	TRBJ1-5	TGTGCCAGCAGCTTAGGGGCAGGGAATCAGCCCCAGCATTTT	CASSLGAGNQPQHF
TRBD2	.	TRBV7-2	TRBJ2-1	TGTGCCAGCAGGAGCGGGGGTTCCTACAATGAGCAGTTCTTC	CASRSGGSYNEQFF
TRBD2	.	TRBV2	TRBJ2-5	TGTGCCAGCAGGAGACTAGCGGGGGGGCAAGAGACCCAGTACTTC	CASRRLAGGQETQYF
.	.	TRBV7-3	TRBJ2-1	TGTGCCAGCAGCTTACAAGAGGGCTACAATGAGCAGTTCTTC	CASSLQEGYNEQFF
.	.	TRBV15	TRBJ1-1	TGTGCCACCAGCAGAGAGGGCAGGACTCATGATGAAGCTTTCTTT	CATSREGRTHDEAFF
TRBD1	.	TRBV3-1/TRBV3-2	TRBJ2-7	TGTGCCAGCAGCCATCCGGGACAGCCAACCTACGAGCAGTACTTC	CASSHPGQPTYEQYF
.	.	TRBV5-1	TRBJ2-1	TGCGCCAGCAGCTTGGGCCAGGGGTTGCGTGAGCAGTTCTTC	CASSLGQGLREQFF
TRBD2	.	TRBV5-6	TRBJ2-3	TGTGCCAGCAGACCCGGACTAGCGGGGGGGGCGGGGACAGATACGCAGTATTTT	CASRPGLAGGAGTDTQYF